The clone carrying this TCR beta chain came up many times. Its antigen is as yet unknown. Genomic DNA provided the template from which TCR beta VDJ and CDR3 profiles were obtained. TCRdb independently ran MiXCR on the reads; one entry per CDR3 protein. The top ten hold more than 0.95% of the sample, which has 200,000 to 250,000 distinct CDR3 sequences, 34% seen once. Per the germline V gene, CDR1 is LNHDA and CDR2 is SQIVND (reference sequence). V was trimmed by 6 bases and J by 7 bases, leaving 7 bases between them. This CDR3 has 12 residues. The data are from a study of CD8+CD57+ T cells in acquired aplastic anemia. Looking at the study overall: DNA from sorted CD4+ and CD8+ cells averaged roughly 3.2 ug. In CD4+ cells, healthy donors produced an average of approximately 9.9 million reads.

Notes on the study in general: Patients shared 25 to 35 CD8+ CDR3 sequences with controls. CD8+ Simpson's diversity in patients was not significantly different from that in controls.

The clonotype comes from a human donor in good health, serving as a control. The rearrangement uses TRBV19 and TRBJ1-6, with D hard to call. Sequenced sample: sorted CD4+, CD8+, or CD8+CD57+ T cells (not recorded which) from PBMCs. CDR3 nucleotides: TGTGCCAGTAGCCTAATGAATTCACCCCTCCACTTT. It yields the protein CASSLMNSPLHF.